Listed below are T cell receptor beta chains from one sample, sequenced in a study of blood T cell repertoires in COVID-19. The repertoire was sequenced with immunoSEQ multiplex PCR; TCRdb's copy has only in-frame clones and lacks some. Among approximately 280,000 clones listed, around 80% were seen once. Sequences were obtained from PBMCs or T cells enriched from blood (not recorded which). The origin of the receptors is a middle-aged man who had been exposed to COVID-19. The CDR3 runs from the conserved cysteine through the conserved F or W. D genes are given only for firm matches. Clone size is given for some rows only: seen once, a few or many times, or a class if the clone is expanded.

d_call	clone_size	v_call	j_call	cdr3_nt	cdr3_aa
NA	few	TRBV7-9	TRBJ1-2	TGTGCCAGCAGCTTCATGGACAGAAGCTATGGCTACACCTTC	CASSFMDRSYGYTF
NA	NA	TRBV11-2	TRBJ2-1	TGTGCCAGCAGCTCCCGTCTAGACAGAAATGGGGCCTACAATGAGCAGTTCTTC	CASSSRLDRNGAYNEQFF
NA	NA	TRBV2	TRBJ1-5	TGTGCCAGCAGTGAAATTGGACAGCCACCAAATCAGCCCCAGCATTTT	CASSEIGQPPNQPQHF
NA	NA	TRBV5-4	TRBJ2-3	TGTGCCAGCAGCTTGGCGGGCCTCCCGGGAGTGGGGACAGATACGCAGTATTTT	CASSLAGLPGVGTDTQYF
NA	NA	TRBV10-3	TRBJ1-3	TGTGCCATCAGAGACAGTGCTGGAAACACCATATATTTT	CAIRDSAGNTIYF
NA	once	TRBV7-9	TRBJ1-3	TGTGCCAGCAGCTTAGGACAGGGAAACACCATATATTTT	CASSLGQGNTIYF
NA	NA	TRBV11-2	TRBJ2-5	TGTGCCAGCAGCCAGTATTGGACCCAGTACTTC	CASSQYWTQYF
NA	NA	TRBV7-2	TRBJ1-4	TGTGCCAGCAGTTTCTCAGGGTTAGGTGAAAAACTGTTTTTT	CASSFSGLGEKLFF
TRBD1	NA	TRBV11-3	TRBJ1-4	TGTGCCAGCAGCTTTCCCCAGGGGGTAACTAATGAAAAACTGTTTTTT	CASSFPQGVTNEKLFF
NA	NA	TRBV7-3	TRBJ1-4	TGTGCCAGCAGCTTACCGAAGAGCGACAATGAAAAACTGTTTTTT	CASSLPKSDNEKLFF
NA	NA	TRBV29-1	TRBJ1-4	TGCAGCGTTGAGGAGGTGGGGGGTCAGCCGAATGAAAAACTGTTTTTT	CSVEEVGGQPNEKLFF
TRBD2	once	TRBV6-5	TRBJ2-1	TGTGCCAGCGCAGGACTAGCGGGAGTTTTGAATGAGCAGTTCTTC	CASAGLAGVLNEQFF
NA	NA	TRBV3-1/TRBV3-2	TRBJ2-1	TGTGCCAGCAGCCAAGTTGCAGTCTACAATGAGCAGTTCTTC	CASSQVAVYNEQFF